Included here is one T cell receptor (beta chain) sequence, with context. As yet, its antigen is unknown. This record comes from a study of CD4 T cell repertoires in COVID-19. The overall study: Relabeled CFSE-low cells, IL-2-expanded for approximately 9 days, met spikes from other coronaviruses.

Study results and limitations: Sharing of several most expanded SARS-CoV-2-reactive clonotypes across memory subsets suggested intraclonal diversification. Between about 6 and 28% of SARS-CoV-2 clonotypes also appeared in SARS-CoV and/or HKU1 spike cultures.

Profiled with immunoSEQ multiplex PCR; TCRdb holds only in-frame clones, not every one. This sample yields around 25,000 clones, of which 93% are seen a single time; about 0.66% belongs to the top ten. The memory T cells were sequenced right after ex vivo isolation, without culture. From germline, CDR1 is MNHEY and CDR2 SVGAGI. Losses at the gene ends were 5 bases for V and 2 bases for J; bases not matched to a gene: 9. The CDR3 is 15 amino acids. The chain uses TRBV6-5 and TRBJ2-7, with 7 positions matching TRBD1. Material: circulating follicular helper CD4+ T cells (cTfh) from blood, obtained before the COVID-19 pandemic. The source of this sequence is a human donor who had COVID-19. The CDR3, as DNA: TGTGCCAGCAGTAACAGACAGGGTGAGACCTACGAGCAGTACTTC. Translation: CASSNRQGETYEQYF.